The T cell receptor (beta chain) under discussion was sequenced for a study of T cell responses to AZD1222 COVID-19 vaccine. The assay was immunoSEQ multiplex PCR, and TCRdb's table has in-frame clones only and misses some. The table lists more than 70,000 clones, around 90% of them singletons. The CDR3 has 11 amino acids, counting both end residues. Germline V gene data show CDR1 as KGHDR and CDR2 as SFDVKD. With regard to this clone: No antigen is known for it. Because it lacks the conserved phenylalanine or tryptophan at the end, this CDR3 is likely a read error. It is unclear where the CDR3 begins or ends on the DNA, so no DNA is shown, and the CDR3 is as TCRdb lists it.

General observations from the study: In the spike-specific TCR repertoire, nearly half reportedly target unmutated variant regions. After the peak T cell response, and only then, were repertoires sampled. Baseline seropositivity occurred in only 5 or 6 AZD1222 recipients.

The input for sequencing was peripheral blood, taken on day 0 of AZD1222 vaccination. The chain uses TRBV24-1 and TRBJ1-2; TRBD1 was called by the table and not checked on the DNA. The receptor comes from an adult in good health. The CDR3 region is CATSDFPTGTG.